One sample yielded the 11 T cell receptor beta chains listed below, sequenced in a study of TIL therapy for anti-PD-1-resistant metastatic lung cancer. This was the immunoSEQ v3 assay. Sequencing was performed with immunoSEQ multiplex PCR; in TCRdb, only in-frame clones are kept and a portion is missing. Of more than 45,000 clones in the sample, roughly 80% are singletons; the top ten hold 1.5% to 2%. The time point denotes: pre-treatment sample, taken before nivolumab and TIL therapy. This material consisted of blood, taken at baseline. These receptors all stem from a person between 30 and 80 years old with non-small cell lung cancer.

As regards this clone: Mismatch with germline at one junction end may stem from a read error. The genes are TRBV28 and TRBJ2-1; D is unresolved. CDR1 and CDR2 (germline): MDHEN, SYDVKM. The CDR3 is 12 amino acids. Written as DNA, the CDR3 is TGTGCCAGCAGATTATCCTACAATGAGCAGTTCTTC. It codes for CASRLSYNEQFF.

The rearrangement joins TRBV29-1 to TRBJ2-7, with 7 bases lining up with TRBD1. V dropped 1 base and J dropped 5; count of bases not matched to a gene: 8. CDR1 is SQVTM and CDR2 is ANQGSEA in the germline V gene. This CDR3 region has 14 residues. CDR3 residues: CSVEGTGGWNEQYF. The CDR3 coding sequence is TGCAGCGTTGAAGGGACAGGCGGTTGGAACGAGCAGTACTTC.

The genes are TRBV11-2 and TRBJ2-3, with a weak D call TRBD1 (6 bases). The CDR3 is 15 amino acids. With 5 bases removed from V and 0 bases from J, the gap between germline ends came to 12 bases. Germline V gene lookup returns CDR1 SGHAT and CDR2 FQNNGV. The CDR3 reads CASSPGVTSTDTQYF. CDR3 sequence (DNA): TGTGCCAGCAGCCCAGGGGTAACTAGCACAGATACGCAGTATTTT.

Worth noting for this clone: Other DNA sequences within the sample encode an identical CDR3. This sequence joins TRBV27 and TRBJ1-5; D uncertain. The CDR3 totals 14 residues. The germline CDR1 and CDR2 sequences are MNHEY and SMNVEV (reference sequence). V shed 3 bases and J shed 3 bases, with 9 bases lying between them. The CDR3 sequence is CASSLSGFNQPQHF. The CDR3 DNA is TGTGCCAGCAGTTTGTCAGGATTCAATCAGCCCCAGCATTTT.

The J gene is TRBJ2-5, the V gene TRBV29-1; D ambiguous. The CDR3 runs to 12 residues. Trimming took 2 bases from V and 5 from J, leaving 9 bases between them. From germline, CDR1 is SQVTM and CDR2 ANQGSEA. This chain's CDR3 is CSVEQNSETQYF. The CDR3 coding sequence is TGCAGCGTTGAACAGAATTCGGAGACCCAGTACTTC.

The V gene is TRBV4-1, the J gene TRBJ1-4; no clear D gene. V lost 5 bases to trimming and J lost 7 bases, with 8 bases between them. The germline V gene encodes CDR1 MGHRA and CDR2 YSYEKL. This CDR3 spans 12 amino acids. The CDR3 loop is CASSGTAEKLFF. CDR3 DNA sequence: TGCGCCAGCAGCGGTACGGCTGAAAAACTGTTTTTT.

The chain employs TRBV12-5 and TRBJ1-5, with D maybe TRBD1 (5 bases). CDR1 and CDR2 (germline): LGHNT, FRNRAP. CDR3 length: 13 residues. V lost 6 bases and J lost 1, with 7 bases in between. CDR3 sequence: CASGRDSNQPQHF. The CDR3 bases are TGTGCTAGTGGCCGGGACAGCAATCAGCCCCAGCATTTT.

A few counts support this clone. The J gene is TRBJ2-7, the V gene TRBV7-8; D possibly corresponds to TRBD1 (6 bases). The CDR3 length is 15 residues. CDR1 is SGHVS and CDR2 is FQNEAQ in the germline V gene. Trimming cost V 4 bases and J 0 bases, with 13 bases left between them. CDR3 nucleotides: TGTGCCAGCAGCTCGAACAGGGTTACCTCCTACGAGCAGTACTTC. Its protein is CASSSNRVTSYEQYF.

The V gene is TRBV27, the J gene TRBJ2-3, with 12 bases aligning to TRBD2. This CDR3 comprises 13 residues. The germline V gene has CDR1 MNHEY and CDR2 SMNVEV (reference sequence). The V and J ends lost 6 bases and 5 bases, in that order; junction bases with no gene match: 0. The CDR3 here is CASRLAGGDTQYF. The CDR3 DNA reads TGTGCCAGCAGACTAGCGGGGGGAGATACGCAGTATTTT.

This sequence joins TRBV27 and TRBJ2-6, with 9 bases matching TRBD1. V trimming: 6 bases; J trimming: 2 bases; junction bases outside the gene matches: 5. The CDR3 extends over 16 amino acids. Germline CDR1 reads MNHEY; CDR2 reads SMNVEV (reference sequence). This CDR3 is CASRLQGAAGANVLTF. CDR3 bases: TGTGCCAGCAGACTACAGGGGGCAGCTGGGGCCAACGTCCTGACTTTC.

The chain has TRBV18 and TRBJ2-7, with 8 bases aligning to TRBD1. Germline V gives CDR1 KGHSH, CDR2 LQKENI. Germline trimming cut 2 bases from V and 3 bases from J; bases unmatched to any gene: 12. The CDR3 length is 17 residues. CDR3 bases: TGTGCCAGCTCACCAAGTATCCTGGGACAGGCCATCTACGAGCAGTACTTC. Amino acid sequence: CASSPSILGQAIYEQYF.